A single sample is the source of the 6 T cell receptor beta chains below, sequenced in a study of vaccination effects on CD4 cells after COVID-19. Antigens for these TCRs are unknown. Method: immunoSEQ multiplex PCR; TCRdb's copy keeps in-frame clones and lacks some. The data show tens of thousands of clones, 60% to 80% seen once. Antigen-specific CD4+ T cells expanded by the ViraFEST assay with viral peptide pools were then sequenced. It was after approximately 11 days of culture that CD4+ T cells were isolated. Each person got two doses of an mRNA SARS-CoV-2 vaccine, BNT162b2 or mRNA-1273. Sequenced material: CD4+ T cells from PBMCs cultured with HCoV-229E spike peptides, taken after COVID-19 vaccination. The receptors were gathered from a human donor who received a COVID-19 vaccine.

CDR3 region: CAGQEEGQPQHF. CDR3 nucleotides: TGTGCCGGTCAGGAAGAGGGTCAGCCCCAGCATTTT. J is TRBJ1-5 and V is TRBV30; D not certain. Germline-derived CDR1 and CDR2 are GTSNPN and SVGIG (reference sequence). V lost 8 bases to trimming and J lost 6 bases, with 14 bases between them. The CDR3 consists of 12 residues.

This clone was observed once. The chain has TRBV10-3 and TRBJ2-5; 9 bases align to TRBD2. Germline trimming cut 6 bases from V and 1 base from J; bases unmatched to any gene: 0. Germline CDR1 reads ENHRY; CDR2 reads SYGVKD. The CDR3 has 13 amino acids. This chain's CDR3 is CAIRTSGQETQYF. The CDR3 bases are TGTGCCATCAGGACTAGCGGCCAAGAGACCCAGTACTTC.

The genes are TRBV24-1 and TRBJ2-3; D might be TRBD1 (5 bases). V was cut by 0 bases and J by 1 base, with 7 bases left in between. Germline values: CDR1 KGHDR, CDR2 SFDVKD. The CDR3 covers 15 residues. CDR3 loop: CATSDLDRRTDTQYF. CDR3 bases: TGTGCCACCAGTGATTTGGACAGACGCACAGATACGCAGTATTTT.

J is TRBJ1-1 and V is TRBV29-1; TRBD1 agrees at 7 bases. Trimming cost V 5 bases and J 3 bases; bases outside gene matches: 3. Germline V gene lookup returns CDR1 SQVTM and CDR2 ANQGSEA. The CDR3 totals 12 residues. The CDR3 reads CSVSGQDTEAFF. The CDR3 nucleotides read TGCAGCGTTAGTGGACAGGACACTGAAGCTTTCTTT.

This chain links TRBV7-8 with TRBJ1-1; D not resolved. The CDR3 totals 16 residues. Deletions cut 5 bases from V and 1 base from J, with 17 bases between. Germline loops: CDR1 SGHVS, CDR2 FQNEAQ. The CDR3 region has the DNA TGTGCCAGCAGCGAACAACCCTGGCTCACGAACACTGAAGCTTTCTTT. The encoded protein is CASSEQPWLTNTEAFF.

The J gene is TRBJ2-1, the V gene TRBV11-3; D might be TRBD1 (5 bases). This CDR3 spans 15 amino acids. Germline lookup yields CDR1 SGHNT and CDR2 YENEEA. V was cut by 5 bases and J by 2 bases, with 13 bases left in between. CDR3 in DNA: TGTGCCAGCAGCCCTACCTCGACAGCCTACAATGAGCAGTTCTTC. Protein product: CASSPTSTAYNEQFF.